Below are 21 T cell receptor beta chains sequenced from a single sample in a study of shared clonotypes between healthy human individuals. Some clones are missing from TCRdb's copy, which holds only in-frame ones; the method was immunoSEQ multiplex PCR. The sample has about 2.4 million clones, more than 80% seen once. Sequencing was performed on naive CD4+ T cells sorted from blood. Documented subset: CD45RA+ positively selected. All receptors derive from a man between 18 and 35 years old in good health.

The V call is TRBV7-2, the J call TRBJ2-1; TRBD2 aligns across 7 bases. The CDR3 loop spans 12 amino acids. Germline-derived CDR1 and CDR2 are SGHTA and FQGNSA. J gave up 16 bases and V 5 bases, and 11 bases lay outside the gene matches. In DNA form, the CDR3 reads TGTGCCAGCAGCCCACTGACTAGCCGCCCCTTCTTC. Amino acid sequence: CASSPLTSRPFF. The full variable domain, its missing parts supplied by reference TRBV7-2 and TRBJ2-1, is GAGVSQSPSNKVTEKGKDVELRCDPISGHTALYWYRQSLGQGLEFLIYFQGNSAPDKSGLPSDRFSAERTGGSVSTLTIQRTQQEDSAVYLCASSPLTSRPFFGPGTRLTVL.

CDR3 loop: CASSRGREGYEQYF. In DNA form, the CDR3 reads TGTGCCAGCAGCCGGGGCAGGGAAGGGTACGAGCAGTACTTC. V gene TRBV16 combines with J gene TRBJ2-7, with D possibly being TRBD1 (5 bases). The V end lost 4 bases, the J end lost 4 bases, and 14 bases lay between the germline ends. Germline values: CDR1 KGHSY, CDR2 FQNENV. The CDR3 contains 14 residues.

CDR3 in DNA: TGTGCCAGCAGCTTGGGAGCAGGGAGGGATTCACCCCTCCACTTT. The encoded protein is CASSLGAGRDSPLHF. The J gene is TRBJ1-6, the V gene TRBV7-9; possibly TRBD1 for D (5 bases). V lost 3 bases and J 8 bases, leaving 14 bases between the germline ends. This CDR3 region has 15 residues. Per germline, CDR1 SEHNR and CDR2 FQNEAQ (reference sequence).

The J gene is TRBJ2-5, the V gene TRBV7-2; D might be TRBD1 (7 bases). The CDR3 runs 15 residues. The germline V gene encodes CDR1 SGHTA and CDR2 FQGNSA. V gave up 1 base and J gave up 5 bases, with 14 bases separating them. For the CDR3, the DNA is TGTGCCAGCAGCTTAGGAGGGCAGGGGGGCGAGACCCAGTACTTC. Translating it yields CASSLGGQGGETQYF.

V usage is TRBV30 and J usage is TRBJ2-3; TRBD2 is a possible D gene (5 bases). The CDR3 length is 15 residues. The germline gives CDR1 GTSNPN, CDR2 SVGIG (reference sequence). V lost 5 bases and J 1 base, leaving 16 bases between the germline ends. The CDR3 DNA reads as TGTGCCTGGTCCCTCGAGGGCATCCGCACAGATACGCAGTATTTT. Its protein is CAWSLEGIRTDTQYF.

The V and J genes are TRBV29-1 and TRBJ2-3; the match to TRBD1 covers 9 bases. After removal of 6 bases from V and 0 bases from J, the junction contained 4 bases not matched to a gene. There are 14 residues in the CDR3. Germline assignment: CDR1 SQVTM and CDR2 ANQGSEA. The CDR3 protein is CSVRTGASTDTQYF. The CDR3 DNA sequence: TGCAGCGTGAGGACAGGGGCCAGCACAGATACGCAGTATTTT.

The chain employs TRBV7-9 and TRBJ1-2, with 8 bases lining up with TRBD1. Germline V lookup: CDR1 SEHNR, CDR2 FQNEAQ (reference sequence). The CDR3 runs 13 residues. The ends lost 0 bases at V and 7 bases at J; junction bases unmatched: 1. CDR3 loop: CASSLAQGAGYTF. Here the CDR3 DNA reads TGTGCCAGCAGCTTAGCCCAGGGGGCTGGCTACACCTTC.

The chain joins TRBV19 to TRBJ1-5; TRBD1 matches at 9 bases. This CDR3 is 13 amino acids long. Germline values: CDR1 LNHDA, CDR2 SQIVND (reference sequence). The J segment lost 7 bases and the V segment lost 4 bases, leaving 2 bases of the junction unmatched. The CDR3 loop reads CASSKQGAQPQHF. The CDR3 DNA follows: TGTGCCAGTAGTAAACAGGGGGCCCAGCCCCAGCATTTT.

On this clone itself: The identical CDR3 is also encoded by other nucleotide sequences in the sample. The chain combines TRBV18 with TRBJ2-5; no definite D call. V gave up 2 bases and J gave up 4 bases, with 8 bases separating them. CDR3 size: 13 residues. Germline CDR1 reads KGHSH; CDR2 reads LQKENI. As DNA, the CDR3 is TGTGCCAGCTCACCAGGCCTTAGAGAGACCCAGTACTTC. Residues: CASSPGLRETQYF.

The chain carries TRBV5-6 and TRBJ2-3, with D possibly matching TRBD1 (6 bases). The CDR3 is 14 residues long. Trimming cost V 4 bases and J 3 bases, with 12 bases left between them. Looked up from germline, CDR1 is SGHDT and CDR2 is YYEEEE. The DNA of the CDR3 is TGTGCCAGCAGCGTACAGGGCGGAACAGATACGCAGTATTTT. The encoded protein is CASSVQGGTDTQYF.

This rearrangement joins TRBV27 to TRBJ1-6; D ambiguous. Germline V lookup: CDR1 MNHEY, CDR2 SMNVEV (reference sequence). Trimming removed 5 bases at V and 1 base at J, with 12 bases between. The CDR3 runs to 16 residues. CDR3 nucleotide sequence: TGTGCCAGCAGTCTCCCGACGGGGTCCTATAATTCACCCCTCCACTTT. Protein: CASSLPTGSYNSPLHF.

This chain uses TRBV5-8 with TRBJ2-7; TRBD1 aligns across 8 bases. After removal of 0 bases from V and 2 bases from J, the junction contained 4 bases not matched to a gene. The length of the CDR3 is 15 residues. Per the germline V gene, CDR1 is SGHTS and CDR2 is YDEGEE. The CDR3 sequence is CASSLGRGQTYEQYF. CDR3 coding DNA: TGTGCCAGCAGCTTGGGCAGGGGGCAAACCTACGAGCAGTACTTC.

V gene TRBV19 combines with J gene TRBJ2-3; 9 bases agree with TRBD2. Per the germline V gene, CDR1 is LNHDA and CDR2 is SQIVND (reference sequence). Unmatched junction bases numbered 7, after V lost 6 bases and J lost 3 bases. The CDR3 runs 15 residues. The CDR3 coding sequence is TGTGCCAGTAGACCGGGACTAGCATTAACAGATACGCAGTATTTT. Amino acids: CASRPGLALTDTQYF.

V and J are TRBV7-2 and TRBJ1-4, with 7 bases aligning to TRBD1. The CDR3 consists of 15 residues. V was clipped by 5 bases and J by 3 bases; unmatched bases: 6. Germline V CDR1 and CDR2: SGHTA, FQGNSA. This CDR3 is CASSLRQGANEKLFF. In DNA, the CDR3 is TGTGCCAGCAGCCTCAGACAGGGTGCTAATGAAAAACTGTTTTTT.

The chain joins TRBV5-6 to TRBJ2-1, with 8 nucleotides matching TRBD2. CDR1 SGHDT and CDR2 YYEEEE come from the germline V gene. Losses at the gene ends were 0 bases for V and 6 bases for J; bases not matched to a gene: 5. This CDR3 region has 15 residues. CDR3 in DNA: TGTGCCAGCAGCTTGGTCCCCCTAGCGGGCAATGAGCAGTTCTTC. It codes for CASSLVPLAGNEQFF. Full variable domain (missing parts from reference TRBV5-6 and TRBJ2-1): DAGVTQSPTHLIKTRGQQVTLRCSPKSGHDTVSWYQQALGQGPQFIFQYYEEEERQRGNFPDRFSGHQFPNYSSELNVNALLLGDSALYLCASSLVPLAGNEQFFGPGTRLTVL.

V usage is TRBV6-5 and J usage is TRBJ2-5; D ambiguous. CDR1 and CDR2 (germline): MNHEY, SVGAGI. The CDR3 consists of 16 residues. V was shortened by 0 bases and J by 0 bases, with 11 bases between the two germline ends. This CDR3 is CASSYSGILYQETQYF. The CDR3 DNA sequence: TGTGCCAGCAGTTACTCAGGGATACTGTACCAAGAGACCCAGTACTTC.

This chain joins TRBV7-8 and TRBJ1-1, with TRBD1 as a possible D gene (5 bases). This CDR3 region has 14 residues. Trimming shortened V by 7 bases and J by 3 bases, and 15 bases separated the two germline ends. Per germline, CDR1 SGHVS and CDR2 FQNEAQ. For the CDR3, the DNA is TGTGCCAGCACCAACCGGAGGGGTTACACTGAAGCTTTCTTT. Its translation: CASTNRRGYTEAFF. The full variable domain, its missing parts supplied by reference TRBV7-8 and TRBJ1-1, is GAGVSQSPRYKVAKRGQDVALRCDPISGHVSLFWYQQALGQGPEFLTYFQNEAQLDKSGLPSDRFFAERPEGSVSTLKIQRTQQEDSAVYLCASTNRRGYTEAFFGQGTRLTVV.

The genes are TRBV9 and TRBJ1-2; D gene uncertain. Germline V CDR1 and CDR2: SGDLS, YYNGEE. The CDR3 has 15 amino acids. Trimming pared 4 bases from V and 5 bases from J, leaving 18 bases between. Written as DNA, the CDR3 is TGTGCCAGCAGCACAAGACTGGGGTCCCTTTATGGCTACACCTTC. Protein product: CASSTRLGSLYGYTF.

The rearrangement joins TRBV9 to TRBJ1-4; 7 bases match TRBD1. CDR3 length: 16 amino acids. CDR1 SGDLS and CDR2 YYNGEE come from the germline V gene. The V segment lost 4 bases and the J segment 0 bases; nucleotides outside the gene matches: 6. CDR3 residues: CASSPGQLATNEKLFF. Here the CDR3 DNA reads TGTGCCAGCAGCCCGGGACAGTTAGCAACTAATGAAAAACTGTTTTTT.

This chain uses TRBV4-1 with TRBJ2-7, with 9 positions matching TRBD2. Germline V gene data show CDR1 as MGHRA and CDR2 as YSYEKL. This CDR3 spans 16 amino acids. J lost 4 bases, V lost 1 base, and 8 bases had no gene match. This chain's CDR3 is CASSQASSGVRYEQYF. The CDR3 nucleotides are TGCGCCAGCAGCCAAGCCTCTAGCGGGGTCCGATACGAGCAGTACTTC.

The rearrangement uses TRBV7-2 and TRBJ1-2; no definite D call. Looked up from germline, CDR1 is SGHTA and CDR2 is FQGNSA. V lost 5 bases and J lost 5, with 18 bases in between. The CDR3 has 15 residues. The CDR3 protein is CASSPSPGEAYGYTF. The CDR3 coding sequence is TGTGCCAGCAGCCCCTCCCCGGGAGAGGCGTATGGCTACACCTTC. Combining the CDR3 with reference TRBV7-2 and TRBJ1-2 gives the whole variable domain GAGVSQSPSNKVTEKGKDVELRCDPISGHTALYWYRQSLGQGLEFLIYFQGNSAPDKSGLPSDRFSAERTGGSVSTLTIQRTQQEDSAVYLCASSPSPGEAYGYTFGSGTRLTVV.